The rows below give T cell receptor beta chains drawn from one sample of a study of T-cell memory formation after mild COVID-19. Each CDR3 protein is one row after TCRdb ran MiXCR on the 5' RACE reads. The table shows tens of thousands of distinct CDR3 sequences, with approximately 7% occurring only once. The material sequenced was PBMCs or a T cell subset sorted from them (not recorded which). The receptor source for this set is a man in his late teens or twenties who had mild COVID-19 (a few samples of this study predate the infection). Cell type and time point are not known. The CDR3 runs from the conserved cysteine through the conserved F or W. The D gene is left open where the match is weak. Rows give clone size only sometimes, using once, few, many, or a class for an expanded clone.

>TRBV29-1|many|NA|TRBJ1-1
CSGASTEAFF
TGCAGCGGGGCGAGCACTGAAGCTTTCTTT
>TRBV9|NA|TRBD1|TRBJ1-2
CASSAGQGAVGYTF
TGTGCCAGCAGCGCGGGACAGGGGGCCGTCGGCTACACCTTC
>TRBV7-2|NA|NA|TRBJ2-5
CASSLVAGGETQYF
TGTGCCAGCAGCTTAGTTGCAGGCGGGGAGACCCAGTACTTC
>TRBV5-4|many|NA|TRBJ1-1
CASSQGGAEAFF
TGTGCCAGCAGCCAAGGAGGGGCTGAAGCTTTCTTT
>TRBV7-9|few|NA|TRBJ2-5
CASSLMEETQYF
TGTGCCAGCAGCTTAATGGAAGAGACCCAGTACTTC
>TRBV3-1|NA|TRBD2|TRBJ2-1
CASRIAGSVYNEQFF
TGTGCCAGCAGGATAGCGGGGTCTGTTTACAATGAGCAGTTCTTC
>TRBV6-6|NA|NA|TRBJ2-5
CASSSSKTELHNF
NA
>TRBV5-5|few|NA|TRBJ1-1
CASTKSPRNTEAFF
TGTGCCAGCACCAAATCCCCCAGGAACACTGAAGCTTTCTTT
>TRBV10-3|few|NA|TRBJ1-1
CAIRQGPMGTEAFF
TGTGCCATCAGACAAGGGCCCATGGGGACTGAAGCTTTCTTT
>TRBV5-4|many|NA|TRBJ2-3
CASSLGGPSTDTQYF
TGTGCCAGCAGCTTAGGGGGACCTAGCACAGATACGCAGTATTTT
>TRBV6-2/TRBV6-3|few|NA|TRBJ1-2
CASSYSMRHRDYGYTF
TGTGCCAGCAGTTACTCGATGCGTCACCGGGACTATGGCTACACCTTC
>TRBV7-2|NA|NA|TRBJ1-3
CASSLNAGDTIYF
TGTGCCAGCAGCTTAAATGCGGGGGACACCATATATTTT
>TRBV4-3|few|TRBD2|TRBJ2-3
CASSRVLGLADTDTQYF
TGCGCCAGCAGCCGGGTCTTGGGACTAGCGGACACAGATACGCAGTATTTT
>TRBV14|NA|NA|TRBJ2-7
CASSQYPTYEQYF
TGTGCCAGCAGCCAATATCCAACCTACGAGCAGTACTTC
>TRBV19|few|NA|TRBJ2-3
CASMTGPSADTQYF
TGTGCCAGTATGACAGGCCCGTCCGCAGATACGCAGTATTTT
>TRBV18|few|NA|TRBJ1-4
CASSPPGAKNEKLFF
TGTGCCAGCTCCCCTCCAGGGGCAAAAAATGAAAAACTGTTTTTT
>TRBV20-1|few|NA|TRBJ1-2
CSARPDFIGYTF
TGCAGTGCTAGGCCAGACTTTATCGGCTACACCTTC
>TRBV2|few|NA|TRBJ2-7
CASSLQGHEQYF
TGTGCCAGCAGTCTACAGGGTCACGAGCAGTACTTC
>TRBV7-2|many|TRBD2|TRBJ2-1
CASSLARVGGIEEQFF
TGTGCCAGCAGCTTAGCGCGCGTCGGGGGGATCGAGGAGCAGTTCTTC
>TRBV5-1|NA|TRBD1|TRBJ1-2
CASSLGQGMSSGYTF
TGCGCCAGCAGCTTGGGACAGGGGATGAGCAGCGGCTACACCTTC
>TRBV24-1|NA|NA|TRBJ2-2
CATSDWTNTGELFF
TGTGCCACCAGTGATTGGACGAACACCGGGGAGCTGTTTTTT
>TRBV12-5|many|TRBD2|TRBJ2-1
CASGFFSGGAGLDEQFF
TGTGCTAGTGGTTTCTTTAGCGGGGGGGCCGGGTTAGATGAGCAGTTCTTC
>TRBV3-1|NA|NA|TRBJ2-3
CASSQASWRTDTQYF
TGTGCCAGCAGCCAAGCTAGTTGGCGCACAGATACGCAGTATTTT
>TRBV28|NA|NA|TRBJ2-7
CAAKQGPYEQYF
TGTGCCGCGAAACAGGGACCCTACGAGCAGTACTTC
>TRBV7-9|few|NA|TRBJ1-1
CASSNRGRGDTEAFF
TGTGCCAGCAGCAACCGGGGGCGCGGGGACACTGAAGCTTTCTTT
>TRBV10-3|many|NA|TRBJ2-3
CAISDPGTRTDTQYF
TGTGCCATCAGTGACCCCGGGACCCGAACAGATACGCAGTATTTT
>TRBV29-1|few|NA|TRBJ1-1
CSVEPGAANTEAFF
TGCAGCGTTGAACCGGGGGCGGCGAACACTGAAGCTTTCTTT
>TRBV5-1|few|NA|TRBJ2-5
CASSRDSGVQETQYF
TGCGCCAGCAGCCGCGACTCGGGAGTCCAAGAGACCCAGTACTTC
>TRBV7-3|many|NA|TRBJ2-3
CASSFQGHTDTQYF
TGTGCCAGCAGCTTCCAGGGACACACAGATACGCAGTATTTT
>TRBV6-2/TRBV6-3|many|TRBD2|TRBJ2-1
CASSGPESSGGMQFF
TGTGCCAGCAGTGGACCGGAATCTAGCGGGGGGATGCAGTTCTTC
>TRBV7-8|NA|NA|TRBJ2-5
CASFAGNLQETQYF
TGTGCCAGCTTTGCGGGAAACCTCCAAGAGACCCAGTACTTC
>TRBV7-2|medium-sized|TRBD2|TRBJ2-7
CASSPSGGPYEQYF
TGTGCCAGCAGCCCTAGCGGGGGGCCCTACGAGCAGTACTTC
>TRBV7-8|few|NA|TRBJ1-5
CASSLMRRGLNQPQHF
TGTGCCAGCAGCTTAATGCGCAGGGGTCTAAATCAGCCCCAGCATTTT
>TRBV12-3/TRBV12-4|many|NA|TRBJ2-7
CASSPQQGAHEQYF
TGTGCCAGCAGTCCCCAACAGGGAGCCCACGAGCAGTACTTC
>TRBV6-6|few|TRBD2|TRBJ2-7
CASRPHGTRDEQYF
TGTGCCAGCAGACCCCACGGGACTAGGGACGAGCAGTACTTC
>TRBV7-3|many|TRBD1|TRBJ2-3
CASSLRGTGGTDTQYF
TGTGCCAGCAGCTTAAGGGGGACAGGGGGCACAGATACGCAGTATTTT
>TRBV5-1|NA|TRBD2|TRBJ2-2
CASSVSGGAFGELFF
TGCGCCAGCAGCGTCAGCGGGGGAGCTTTCGGGGAGCTGTTTTTT
>TRBV28|NA|NA|TRBJ2-1
CASSLLVPYNEQFF
TGTGCCAGCAGTTTACTAGTTCCCTACAATGAGCAGTTCTTC